The present TCR beta chain was sequenced within a study of shared clonotypes between healthy human individuals. Method: immunoSEQ multiplex PCR; TCRdb's copy keeps in-frame clones and lacks some. The sample consists of around 2,000,000 clones, around 96% of them appearing once. The CDR3 spans 15 residues. The V and J ends lost 6 bases and 3 bases respectively, with 15 bases between them. Per germline, CDR1 SGHAT and CDR2 FQNNGV. Selected positively for CCR7 and CD45RO-negative, naive CD8 cells excluded terminally differentiated effector memory CD45RA+ cells. What was sequenced was naive CD8+ T cells sorted from blood. This clonotype was obtained from a man between 18 and 35 years old in good health. This chain joins TRBV11-2 and TRBJ1-5; D might be TRBD1 (6 bases). The CDR3 is CASSTTGNANQPQHF. The DNA of the CDR3 is TGTGCCAGCAGTACTACAGGGAACGCCAATCAGCCCCAGCATTTT.